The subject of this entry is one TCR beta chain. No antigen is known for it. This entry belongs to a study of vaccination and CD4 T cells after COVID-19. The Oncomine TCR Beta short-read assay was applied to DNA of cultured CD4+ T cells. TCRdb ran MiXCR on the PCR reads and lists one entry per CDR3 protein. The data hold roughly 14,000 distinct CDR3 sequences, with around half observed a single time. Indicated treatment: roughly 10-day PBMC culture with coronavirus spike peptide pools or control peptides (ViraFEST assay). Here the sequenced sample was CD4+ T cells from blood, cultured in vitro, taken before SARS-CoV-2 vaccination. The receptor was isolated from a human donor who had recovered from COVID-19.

CDR3 loop: CASSVKRTLTRDTQYF. In DNA, the CDR3 is TGTGCCAGCAGTGTGAAGCGGACCCTAACACGAGATACGCAGTATTTT. The chain employs TRBV2 and TRBJ2-3, with D maybe TRBD2 (5 bases). Trimming shortened V by 4 bases and J by 5 bases, and 19 bases separated the two germline ends. CDR1 is SNHLY, CDR2 FYNNEI, per germline. The CDR3 length is 16 residues.